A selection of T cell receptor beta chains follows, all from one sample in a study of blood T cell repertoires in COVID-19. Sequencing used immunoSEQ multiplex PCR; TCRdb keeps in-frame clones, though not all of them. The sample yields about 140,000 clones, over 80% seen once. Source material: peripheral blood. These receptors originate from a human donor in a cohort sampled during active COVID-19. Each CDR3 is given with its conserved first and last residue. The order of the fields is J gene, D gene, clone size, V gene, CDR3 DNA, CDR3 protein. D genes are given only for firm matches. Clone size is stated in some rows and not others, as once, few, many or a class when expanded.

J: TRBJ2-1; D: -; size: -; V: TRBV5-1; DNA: TGCGCCAGCAGCTTGGTTCTCGGGAACAATGAGCAGTTCTTC; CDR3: CASSLVLGNNEQFF
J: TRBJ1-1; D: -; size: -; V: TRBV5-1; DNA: TGCGCCAGCAGCTTGGTTGGGGGGGCTTGGACTGAAGCTTTCTTT; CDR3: CASSLVGGAWTEAFF
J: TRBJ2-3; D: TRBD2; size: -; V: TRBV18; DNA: TGTGCCAGCTCACCCAGTAGCGGGAGGGGCCCAGATACGCAGTATTTT; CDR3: CASSPSSGRGPDTQYF
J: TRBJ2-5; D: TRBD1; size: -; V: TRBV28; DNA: TGTGCCAGCAGTCCGAGCGGGGACAGGGTCCAAGAGACCCAGTACTTC; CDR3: CASSPSGDRVQETQYF
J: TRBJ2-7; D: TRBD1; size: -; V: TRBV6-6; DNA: TGTGCCAGCAGTCGGACAGGGGGCAAAAAGGAGGATAGTGTCGGGATACCCAAAGGGGAGCAGTACTTC; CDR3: CASSRTGGKKEDSVGIPKGEQYF
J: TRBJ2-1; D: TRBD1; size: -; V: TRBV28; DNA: TGTGCCAGCGGAGGGACAGGCTACAATGAGCAGTTCTTC; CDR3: CASGGTGYNEQFF
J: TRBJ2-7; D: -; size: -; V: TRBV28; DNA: TGTGCCAGCAGTCACCGTCCCCCCAGCTCCTACGAGCAGTACTTC; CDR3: CASSHRPPSSYEQYF
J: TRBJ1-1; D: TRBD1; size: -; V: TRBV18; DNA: TGTGCCAGCTCACCTTTCCCGGGACAGGGAACGAACACTGAAGCTTTCTTT; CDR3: CASSPFPGQGTNTEAFF
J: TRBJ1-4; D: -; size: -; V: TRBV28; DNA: TGTGCCAGCAGTAAATGGGGGAGGAGGTTTGAAAAACTGTTTTTT; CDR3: CASSKWGRRFEKLFF
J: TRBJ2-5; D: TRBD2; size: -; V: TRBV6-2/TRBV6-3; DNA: TGTGCCAGCAGTTACCCCCCTTTTTCGGCTAGCGGCCCGAGAGACCAGTACTTC; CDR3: CASSYPPFSASGPRDQYF
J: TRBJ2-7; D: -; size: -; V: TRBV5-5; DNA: TGTGCCAGCAGCTTGTCGACGGCCTGGGCCTCCTACGAGCAGTACTTC; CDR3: CASSLSTAWASYEQYF
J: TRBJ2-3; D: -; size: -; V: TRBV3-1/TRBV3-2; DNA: TGTGCCAGCAGCCAGTCCCAAGGGGGCACAGATACGCAGTATTTT; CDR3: CASSQSQGGTDTQYF
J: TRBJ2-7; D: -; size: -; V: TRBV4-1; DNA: TGCGCCAGCAGCCAAGATCCGGGGGAGCGGGAGCAGTACTTC; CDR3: CASSQDPGEREQYF
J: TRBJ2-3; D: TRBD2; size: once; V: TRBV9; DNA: TGTGCCAGCAGCGCCCCTAGCGGGAGGGCCTCGGTCACAGATACGCAGTATTTT; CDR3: CASSAPSGRASVTDTQYF
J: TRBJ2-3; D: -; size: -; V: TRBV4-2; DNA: TGTGCCAGCAGCCAACCCCACGCGAGCACAGATACGCAGTATTTT; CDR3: CASSQPHASTDTQYF
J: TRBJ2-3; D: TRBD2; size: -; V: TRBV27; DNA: TGTGCCAGCAGACTAGGACTAGTGGGAGGTACGCAGTATTTT; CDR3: CASRLGLVGGTQYF
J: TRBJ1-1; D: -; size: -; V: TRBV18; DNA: TGTGCCAGCTCAACGGGACAGAACACTGAAGCTTTCTTT; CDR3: CASSTGQNTEAFF
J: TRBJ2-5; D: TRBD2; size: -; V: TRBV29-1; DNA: TGCAGCGTAACCGGGACTAGCGGGAGGGAGACCCAGTACTTC; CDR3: CSVTGTSGRETQYF
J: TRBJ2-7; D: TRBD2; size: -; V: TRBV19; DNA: TGTGCCAGTAGTATTCGGGCGGGAGAGGGTTCCTACGAGCAGTACTTC; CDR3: CASSIRAGEGSYEQYF
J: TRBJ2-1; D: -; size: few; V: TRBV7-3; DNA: TGTGCCAGCAGCTCCAACCGGGACTCCCCCCAGTTCTTC; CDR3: CASSSNRDSPQFF
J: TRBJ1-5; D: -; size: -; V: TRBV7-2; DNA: TGTGCCAGCAGCTTCACAGGGTTTAGTCAGCCCCAGCATTTT; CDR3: CASSFTGFSQPQHF
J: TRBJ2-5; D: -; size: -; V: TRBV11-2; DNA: TGTGCCAGCAGCTTAGTGGGGGCGGGGGCGGAGACCCAGTACTTC; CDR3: CASSLVGAGAETQYF
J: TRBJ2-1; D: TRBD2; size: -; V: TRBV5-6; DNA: TGTGCCAGCAGACCACTAGCGGGAGTCGGCAATGAGCAGTTCTTC; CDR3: CASRPLAGVGNEQFF
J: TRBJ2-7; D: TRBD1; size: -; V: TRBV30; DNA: TGTGCCTGTAGGGGGGACAGGGCTCACCACGAGCAGTACTTC; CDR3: CACRGDRAHHEQYF
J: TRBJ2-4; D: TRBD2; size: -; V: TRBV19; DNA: TGTGCCAGTAGCATTCCCCGGACTAGCGGAAAAGCCAAAAACATTCAGTACTTC; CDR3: CASSIPRTSGKAKNIQYF
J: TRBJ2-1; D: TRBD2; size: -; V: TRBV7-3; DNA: TGTGCCAGCAGCTTGACTAGCGGGAGGTTCAATGAGCAGTTCTTC; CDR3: CASSLTSGRFNEQFF
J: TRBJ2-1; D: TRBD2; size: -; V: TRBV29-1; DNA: TGCAGCGTTGGGCCCAGCGGGAGGGCCGGGAATGAGCAGTTCTTC; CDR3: CSVGPSGRAGNEQFF
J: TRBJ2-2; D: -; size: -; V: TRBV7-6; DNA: TGTGCCAGCAGCCTCACGGTAGCGGTGAACACCGGGGAGCTGTTTTTT; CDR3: CASSLTVAVNTGELFF
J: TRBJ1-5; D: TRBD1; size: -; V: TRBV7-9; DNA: TGTGCCAGCAGCTTAGGGGGGACAGGGGATCAGCCCCAGCATTTT; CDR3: CASSLGGTGDQPQHF
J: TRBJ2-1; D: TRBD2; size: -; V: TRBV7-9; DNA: TGTGCCAGCAGCTTAAATAGCGGGCAGTCTTACAATGAGCAGTTCTTC; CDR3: CASSLNSGQSYNEQFF
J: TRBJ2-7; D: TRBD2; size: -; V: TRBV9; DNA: TGTGCCAGCAGCGCCCAAGCGGGTCTGGTAGCGGGTGAGCAGTACTTC; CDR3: CASSAQAGLVAGEQYF
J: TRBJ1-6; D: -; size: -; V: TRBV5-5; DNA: TGTGCCAGCAGTCCGCCAAGCCCCTATAATTCACCCCTCCACTTT; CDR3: CASSPPSPYNSPLHF
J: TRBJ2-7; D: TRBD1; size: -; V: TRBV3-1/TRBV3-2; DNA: TGTGCCAGCAGCCAAGGGACAGGTTACGAGCAGTACTTC; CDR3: CASSQGTGYEQYF
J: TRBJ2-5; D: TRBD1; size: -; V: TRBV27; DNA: TGTGCCAGCAGCCCCGGGACAGCCAGTTTACAAGAGACCCAGTACTTC; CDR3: CASSPGTASLQETQYF
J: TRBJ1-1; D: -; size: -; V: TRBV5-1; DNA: TGCGCCAGCAGCTCACAGGGAGCCACTGAAGCTTTCTTT; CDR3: CASSSQGATEAFF
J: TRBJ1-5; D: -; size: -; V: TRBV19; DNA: TGTGCCAGTAGTATCGGGATATTGGGCAATCAGCCCCAGCATTTT; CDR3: CASSIGILGNQPQHF
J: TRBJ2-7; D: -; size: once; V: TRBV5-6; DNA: TGTGCCAGCAGCTTGCGTGCGTCCTACGAGCAGTACTTC; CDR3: CASSLRASYEQYF
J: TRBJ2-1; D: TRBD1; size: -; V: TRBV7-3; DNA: TGTGCCAGCAGCACGGACAGGTGGAACAATGAGCAGTTCTTC; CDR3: CASSTDRWNNEQFF
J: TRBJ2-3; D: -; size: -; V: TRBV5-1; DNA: TGCGCCAGCAGCTTGGTCGGGAGCACAGATACGCAGTATTTT; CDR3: CASSLVGSTDTQYF
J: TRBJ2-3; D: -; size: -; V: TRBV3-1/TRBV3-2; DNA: TGTGCCAGCAGCCATTCTGCGACGCAGTATTTT; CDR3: CASSHSATQYF
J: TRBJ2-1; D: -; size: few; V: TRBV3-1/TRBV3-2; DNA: TGTGCCAGCAGCCAACAAGGCGGGACCGCCTACAATGAGCAGTTCTTC; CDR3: CASSQQGGTAYNEQFF
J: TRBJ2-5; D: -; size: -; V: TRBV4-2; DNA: TGTGCCAGCAGCCAAGATCCCGTGTTTGAGGAGACCCAGTACTTC; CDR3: CASSQDPVFEETQYF
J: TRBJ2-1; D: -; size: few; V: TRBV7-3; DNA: TGTGCCAGCAGCCCGAGGGACTCAGCGTCGGAGCAGTTCTTC; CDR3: CASSPRDSASEQFF
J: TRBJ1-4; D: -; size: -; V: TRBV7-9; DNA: TGTGCCAGCAGGCCACCGGGACTGAATGAAAAACTGTTTTTT; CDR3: CASRPPGLNEKLFF
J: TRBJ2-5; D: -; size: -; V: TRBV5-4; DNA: TGTGCCAGCAGCATAGGCGGGATCACCGGAAAAGAGACCCAGTACTTC; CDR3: CASSIGGITGKETQYF
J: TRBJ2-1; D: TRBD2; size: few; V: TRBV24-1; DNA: TGTGCCACCAGTGACCTAGGACTAGCGGGAGGGAGCGATGAGCAGTTCTTC; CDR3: CATSDLGLAGGSDEQFF